This passage covers 21 T cell receptor beta chains from one sample sequenced in a study of T-cell memory formation after mild COVID-19. TCRdb reanalysed the 5' RACE reads using MiXCR and keeps one entry per CDR3 protein. The sample contains about 430,000 distinct CDR3 sequences, 20% to 25% of which appear only once. The sequenced material came from PBMCs or a T cell subset sorted from them (not recorded which). These receptors all stem from an adult woman who had mild COVID-19 (a few samples of this study predate the infection). Cell type and time point are not known.

The chain couples TRBV7-8 to TRBJ2-5; the D gene could be TRBD1 or TRBD2 (5 bases each). V was trimmed by 5 bases and J by 5 bases, leaving 18 bases between them. The CDR3 covers 15 residues. The germline V gene encodes CDR1 SGHVS and CDR2 FQNEAQ. This chain's CDR3 is CASSPSGRTRETQYF. The CDR3 nucleotides are TGTGCCAGCAGCCCCTCGGGGCGAACGCGGGAGACCCAGTACTTC.

This chain uses TRBV19 with TRBJ2-5; 10 bases line up with TRBD1. The germline gives CDR1 LNHDA, CDR2 SQIVND (reference sequence). The junction had 8 bases not matched to a gene; V was cut back by 5 bases and J by 2 bases. This CDR3 has 16 amino acids. CDR3 nucleotides: TGTGCCAGTAGTCCAGGGGGGACAGGGGCACAAGAGACCCAGTACTTC. Protein sequence: CASSPGGTGAQETQYF.

This rearrangement joins TRBV3-1 to TRBJ2-3; 8 bases map to TRBD2. V trimming: 5 bases; J trimming: 4 bases; junction bases outside the gene matches: 11. CDR1 is LGHDT, CDR2 YNNKEL, per germline (reference sequence). This CDR3 has 16 residues. CDR3 in amino acids: CASSDIGRGASDTQYF. CDR3 DNA: TGTGCCAGCAGCGACATAGGGCGGGGGGCCTCAGATACGCAGTATTTT.

This clonotype has only a few counts. This chain connects TRBV12-3 or TRBV12-4 to TRBJ1-2; the D is unclear. The CDR3 spans 15 residues. Trimming removed 2 bases from V and 3 bases from J, with 13 bases in between. The CDR3 loop reads CASSLRAVGDYGYTF. CDR3 bases: TGTGCCAGCAGTTTAAGGGCAGTTGGGGACTATGGCTACACCTTC.

The genes are TRBV19 and TRBJ2-2, with D maybe TRBD1 (6 bases). Germline V gene data show CDR1 as LNHDA and CDR2 as SQIVND (reference sequence). The CDR3 covers 16 residues. V lost 3 bases, J lost 0 bases, and 11 bases lay in between. CDR3 nucleotides: TGTGCCAGTAGTATTTCGCACAGGGCGAACACCGGGGAGCTGTTTTTT. Its translation: CASSISHRANTGELFF.

This clonotype has only a few counts. The rearrangement uses TRBV9 and TRBJ2-7; 11 bases align to TRBD1. Germline assignment: CDR1 SGDLS and CDR2 YYNGEE. V gave up 0 bases and J gave up 4 bases; unmatched junction bases: 3. There are 15 residues in the CDR3. The CDR3 here is CASSVGGQGAYEQYF. The CDR3 region has the DNA TGTGCCAGCAGCGTAGGTGGACAGGGGGCATACGAGCAGTACTTC.

The chain joins TRBV5-1 to TRBJ2-3; TRBD2 agrees at 8 bases. V shed 2 bases and J 6 bases; nucleotides not matched to a gene: 14. This CDR3 is 17 amino acids long. CDR1 is SGHRS and CDR2 is YFSETQ in the germline V gene. CDR3 region: CASSFRRGSGAQDTQYF. In DNA form, the CDR3 reads TGCGCCAGCAGCTTTCGACGGGGTAGCGGGGCCCAGGATACGCAGTATTTT.

The V call is TRBV5-1, the J call TRBJ1-2; TRBD1 matches 7 bases. This CDR3 comprises 15 residues. Germline values: CDR1 SGHRS, CDR2 YFSETQ. The trim removed 2 bases at V and 3 bases at J, leaving 7 bases unmatched. The CDR3: CASSFFGQGDYGYTF. CDR3 DNA sequence: TGCGCCAGCAGCTTCTTCGGTCAGGGGGACTATGGCTACACCTTC.

CDR3: CASSSDGLQETQYF. DNA for the CDR3: TGTGCCAGCAGCTCAGACGGACTCCAAGAGACCCAGTACTTC. This rearrangement joins TRBV7-3 to TRBJ2-5; D might be TRBD2 (5 bases). This CDR3 region has 14 residues. The V gene's germline CDR1 is SGHTA and CDR2 FQGTGA. V was cut by 4 bases and J by 1 base, with 10 bases left in between. Drawing the rest from reference TRBV7-3 and TRBJ2-5, the complete variable domain is GAGVSQTPSNKVTEKGKYVELRCDPISGHTALYWYRQSLGQGPEFLIYFQGTGAADDSGLPNDRFFAVRPEGSVSTLKIQRTERGDSAVYLCASSSDGLQETQYFGPGTRLLVL.

The CDR3 region has the DNA TGTGCCAGCAGCTTAAGGGGTAGTGAGCAGTTCTTC. This codes for CASSLRGSEQFF. The chain recombines TRBV7-8 with TRBJ2-1; maybe TRBD1 (5 bases). CDR1 is SGHVS, CDR2 FQNEAQ, per germline. The V gene lost 2 bases and the J gene lost 9 bases, with 8 bases spanning the gap. CDR3 length: 12 residues.

This clonotype was seen only a few times. The chain employs TRBV24-1 and TRBJ2-7; 8 bases match TRBD1. Per the germline V gene, CDR1 is KGHDR and CDR2 is SFDVKD. The CDR3 covers 15 residues. The trim removed 2 bases at V and 0 bases at J, leaving 2 bases unmatched. CDR3 sequence reads: CATSDWTGSSYEQYF. The CDR3 DNA reads TGTGCCACCAGTGATTGGACAGGGAGCTCCTACGAGCAGTACTTC.

The genes are TRBV9 and TRBJ2-1; D gene unclear. The CDR3 consists of 14 residues. Germline assignment: CDR1 SGDLS and CDR2 YYNGEE. V was clipped by 0 bases and J by 4 bases, with 8 bases between them. CDR3: CASSVDPNYNEQFF. For the CDR3, the DNA is TGTGCCAGCAGCGTAGACCCCAATTACAATGAGCAGTTCTTC.

The CDR3 DNA reads as TGTGCCAGCAGCCGGGGACACTACACAGATACGCAGTATTTT. It yields the protein CASSRGHYTDTQYF. The chain uses TRBV7-9 and TRBJ2-3; possibly TRBD1 for D (6 bases). The V gene's germline CDR1 is SEHNR and CDR2 FQNEAQ (reference sequence). Trimming took off 5 bases at V and 2 bases at J, with 11 bases between the two ends. This CDR3 is 14 amino acids long.

At least ten counts were recorded for this clonotype. The chain links TRBV5-5 to TRBJ2-5, with TRBD2 identical over 7 bases. Germline V gene data show CDR1 as SGHKS and CDR2 as YYEKEE (reference sequence). After removal of 2 bases from V and 5 bases from J, the junction contained 6 bases not matched to a gene. This CDR3 comprises 14 residues. CDR3 sequence: CASSFFAGEETQYF. In DNA, the CDR3 is TGTGCCAGCAGCTTCTTCGCGGGGGAGGAGACCCAGTACTTC. The entire variable domain, with the rest obtained from reference TRBV5-5 and TRBJ2-5, is as follows: DAGVTQSPTHLIKTRGQQVTLRCSPISGHKSVSWYQQVLGQGPQFIFQYYEKEERGRGNFPDRFSARQFPNYSSELNVNALLLGDSALYLCASSFFAGEETQYFGPGTRLLVL.

This clonotype was detected ten times or more. This chain links TRBV12-3 or TRBV12-4 with TRBJ2-5; unclear D gene. The ends were cut back, 2 bases at V and 5 bases at J, with 9 bases in the middle. The CDR3 runs to 13 residues. CDR3 in amino acids: CASSLSPMETQYF. CDR3 bases: TGTGCCAGCAGTTTAAGCCCAATGGAGACCCAGTACTTC.

The J gene is TRBJ2-4, the V gene TRBV18; TRBD1 agrees at 11 bases. V dropped 5 bases and J dropped 11; count of bases not matched to a gene: 8. The CDR3 extends over 14 amino acids. Germline V lookup: CDR1 KGHSH, CDR2 LQKENI. CDR3 in DNA: TGTGCCAGCTCATCCGGGACAGGGGGTTCCCTTCAGTACTTC. Translating it yields CASSSGTGGSLQYF.

This rearrangement joins TRBV6-5 to TRBJ2-3; TRBD2 matches at 14 bases. In germline, CDR1 is MNHEY, CDR2 SVGAGI. V was clipped by 0 bases and J by 5 bases; unmatched bases: 4. The CDR3 is 17 residues long. CDR3 nucleotide sequence: TGTGCCAGCAGTTACTCGACTAGCGGGGGGGCCAAAGATACGCAGTATTTT. Amino acid sequence: CASSYSTSGGAKDTQYF.

This clonotype has a handful of counts. The chain joins TRBV7-8 to TRBJ1-5, with D perhaps matching TRBD1 (6 bases). The ends were cut back, 4 bases at V and 2 bases at J, with 15 bases in the middle. The germline V gene encodes CDR1 SGHVS and CDR2 FQNEAQ. There are 16 residues in the CDR3. This CDR3 reads CASSSQGSAGNQPQHF. The CDR3, as DNA: TGTGCCAGCAGCTCGCAGGGGTCGGCGGGCAATCAGCCCCAGCATTTT. Using reference TRBV7-8 and TRBJ1-5 for the parts outside the CDR3, the full variable domain is GAGVSQSPRYKVAKRGQDVALRCDPISGHVSLFWYQQALGQGPEFLTYFQNEAQLDKSGLPSDRFFAERPEGSVSTLKIQRTQQEDSAVYLCASSSQGSAGNQPQHFGDGTRLSIL.

This clonotype occurred a few times. The chain joins TRBV7-3 to TRBJ2-7, with D possibly matching TRBD2 (6 bases). The germline V gene has CDR1 SGHTA and CDR2 FQGTGA. V shed 5 bases and J shed 2 bases, with 13 bases lying between them. The CDR3 consists of 14 residues. The CDR3 DNA reads TGTGCCAGCAGCCGAGGGACTGGACCCTACGAGCAGTACTTC. Translated, it gives CASSRGTGPYEQYF.

The rearrangement uses TRBV30 and TRBJ2-5, with D tentatively TRBD1 or TRBD2 (5 bases each). This CDR3 has 13 amino acids. V was shortened by 0 bases and J by 2 bases, with 7 bases between the two germline ends. CDR1 GTSNPN and CDR2 SVGIG come from the germline V gene (reference sequence). As DNA, the CDR3 is TGTGCCTGGAGTGTTTGGGGGCAAGAGACCCAGTACTTC. As protein: CAWSVWGQETQYF.

The chain is built from TRBV7-6 and TRBJ2-7, with TRBD2 identical over 8 bases. CDR3 length: 15 amino acids. J lost 1 base, V lost 5 bases, and 7 bases had no gene match. Germline V gives CDR1 SGHVS, CDR2 FNYEAQ. The CDR3 DNA reads TGTGCCAGCAGCCCATATGCGGGGGGTTCCTACGAGCAGTACTTC. This sequence encodes CASSPYAGGSYEQYF.